This T cell receptor (beta chain) comes out of a study of blood T cell repertoires in COVID-19. For the study at large: Sample material is recorded as cDNA or gDNA derived from T cells, B-cell-depleted T cells, or PBMCs.

Measured with immunoSEQ multiplex PCR; TCRdb has only the in-frame clones, and not every one. This sample has 180,000 or so clones; roughly nine tenths occur once, and the top ten carry under 3%. The germline CDR1 and CDR2 sequences are SNHLY and FYNNEI. This CDR3 contains 16 residues. To note about this clone: One junction end does not reproduce the germline sequence, and a read error may be involved.

Material for sequencing was peripheral blood. The receptor was isolated from a woman in her 30s with active or convalescent COVID-19. V is TRBV2 and J is TRBJ2-1; 10 positions match TRBD2. The CDR3 protein is CASRTSGGASHNEQFF. Written as DNA, the CDR3 is TGTGCCAGCAGAACGAGCGGGGGGGCCTCCCACAATGAGCAGTTCTTC.